This TCR beta chain was obtained from a study of CD8 T cells in ankylosing spondylitis. General study findings and limits: Prior work had noted some motif variants in reactive arthritis blood and synovial fluid. Significant enrichment of disease-linked clones was reportedly seen in matched ankylosing spondylitis synovial fluid.

Concerning this clonotype itself: Antigen: not known.

Germline CDR1 and CDR2: SQVTM and ANQGSEA. The CDR3 runs 16 residues. Trimming took off 6 bases at V and 0 bases at J, with 19 bases between the two ends. Preparation of TCR beta libraries was done by quantitative 5'-RACE with molecular barcodes. TCRdb recomputed calls from the 5' RACE reads with MiXCR, one row per CDR3 protein. The sample lists roughly 220,000 distinct CDR3 sequences, roughly a tenth occurring once. The source material was blood, either unsorted or a sorted T cell fraction (not recorded which). The chain carries TRBV29-1 and TRBJ2-3; a possible D gene is TRBD2 (5 bases). The receptor was isolated from a male donor with ankylosing spondylitis or in good health (not recorded which). This chain's CDR3 is CSVFPAGFASTDTQYF. As DNA, the CDR3 is TGCAGCGTCTTCCCTGCGGGTTTCGCTAGCACAGATACGCAGTATTTT.